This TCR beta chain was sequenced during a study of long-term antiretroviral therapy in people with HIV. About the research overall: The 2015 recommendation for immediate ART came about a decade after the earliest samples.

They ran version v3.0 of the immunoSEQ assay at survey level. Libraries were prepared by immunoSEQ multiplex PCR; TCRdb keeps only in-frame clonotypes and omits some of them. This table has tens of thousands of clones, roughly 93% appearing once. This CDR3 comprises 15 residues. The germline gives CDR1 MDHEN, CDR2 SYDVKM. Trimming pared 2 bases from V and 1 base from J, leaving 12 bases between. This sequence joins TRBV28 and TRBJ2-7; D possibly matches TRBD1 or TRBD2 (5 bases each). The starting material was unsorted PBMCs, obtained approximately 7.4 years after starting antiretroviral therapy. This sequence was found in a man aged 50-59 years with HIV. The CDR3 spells CASSLQQGPSYEQYF. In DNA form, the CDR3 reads TGTGCCAGCAGTTTACAGCAGGGACCTTCCTACGAGCAGTACTTC.